The rows below give T cell receptor beta chains drawn from one sample of a study of multiple sclerosis patients with progressive multifocal leukoencephalopathy. Clones were read by immunoSEQ multiplex PCR, and TCRdb kept only the in-frame ones, dropping some. The sample includes 25,000 to 35,000 clones, more than 85% of them seen just once. The sequenced sample consisted of PBMCs. The source is a young man with multiple sclerosis. The CDR3 runs from the conserved cysteine through the conserved F or W. Fields, in order: V gene, CDR3 protein.

v_call: TRBV5-5
cdr3_aa: CASHPDLNEKLFF

v_call: TRBV7-2
cdr3_aa: CASSLRFREGTDTQYF

v_call: TRBV4-3
cdr3_aa: CASSRKTVAGGQGGGEQYF

v_call: TRBV27
cdr3_aa: CASRTGGEPQHF

v_call: TRBV11-3
cdr3_aa: CASSLSWNEQFF

v_call: TRBV19
cdr3_aa: CASSNWQGNQPQHF

v_call: TRBV11-3
cdr3_aa: CASRTGGDLRTQYF

v_call: TRBV7-2
cdr3_aa: CASSSTNWETQYF

v_call: TRBV4-1
cdr3_aa: CASSPRVGPGGTPLHF

v_call: TRBV7-8
cdr3_aa: CASSLVVGNTEAFF

v_call: TRBV9
cdr3_aa: CASSVGAGDYGYTF